The rows below give T cell receptor beta chains drawn from one sample of a study of circulating CD8 cells and anti-PD-1 response in melanoma. MiXCR was run by TCRdb on the reads, yielding one entry per CDR3 protein. Of around 400 distinct CDR3 sequences detected, roughly 6% appear once; the ten largest clones hold 35%. The sequencing here drew on CD8+ T cells from PBMCs, taken at baseline or after one month of anti-PD-1 therapy (not recorded which). These receptors originate from a human donor with melanoma. Both conserved end residues are part of each CDR3. Fields, in order: D gene, clone size, J gene, V gene, CDR3 DNA, CDR3 protein. The D gene is left open where the match is weak. Clone size is given for some rows only: seen once, a few or many times, or a class if the clone is expanded.

>TRBD2|large|TRBJ2-3|TRBV18
TGTGCCAGCTCACCACCGACACTAGCGGGCACAGATACGCAGTATTTT
CASSPPTLAGTDTQYF
>NA|medium-sized|TRBJ2-3|TRBV28
TGTGCCAGCAGTTTATTCGGCGGTCGTAGTAGTTCTGTTTCAGATACGCAGTATTTT
CASSLFGGRSSSVSDTQYF
>TRBD1|large|TRBJ2-7|TRBV20-1
TGCAGTGCCATAGACAGGGGCCCTGGTTCGAACGAGCAGTACTTC
CSAIDRGPGSNEQYF
>TRBD2|medium-sized|TRBJ2-1|TRBV19
TGTGCCAGTAGTATAGGACTAGCCAATGAGCAGTTCTTC
CASSIGLANEQFF
>NA|hyperexpanded|TRBJ2-1|TRBV5-6
TGTGCCAGCAGTCGTCTCATTTCCGGGACGGAGGCTTACAATGAGCAGTTCTTC
CASSRLISGTEAYNEQFF
>TRBD1|large|TRBJ1-1|TRBV19
TGTGCCAGTAGCCTTTGGGACACAGGGGGGTCTGAAGCTTTCTTT
CASSLWDTGGSEAFF
>TRBD1|large|TRBJ2-7|TRBV2
TGTGCCAGCAGTGGTTGGAGGACAGGGGGCGACGAGCAGTACTTC
CASSGWRTGGDEQYF
>NA|medium-sized|TRBJ2-1|TRBV3-1
TGTGCCAGCAGCCAAGATCACGGGGCGGACAATGAGCAGTTCTTC
CASSQDHGADNEQFF
>TRBD2|medium-sized|TRBJ2-5|TRBV19
TGTGCCAGTAGTATCTACCCTAGCGGGGGAGAGACCCAGTACTTC
CASSIYPSGGETQYF
>NA|few|TRBJ2-1|TRBV19
TGTGCCAGTAGTATAAGGGACGGGGGCTACAATGAGCAGTTCTTC
CASSIRDGGYNEQFF
>TRBD2|large|TRBJ2-7|TRBV27
TGTGCCAGCAGTTCAACCCTCAGCGGGAACGAGCAGTACTTC
CASSSTLSGNEQYF
>NA|medium-sized|TRBJ2-2|TRBV15
TGTGCCACCAGCAGCCGAAGCCTACTGGGGGGGGCTAAACGGGAGCTGTTTTTT
CATSSRSLLGGAKRELFF
>TRBD1|large|TRBJ2-1|TRBV23-1
TGCGCCAGCAGTCAAACCCCCCGGGCAGGGGGCTTGTACAATGAGCAGTTCTTC
CASSQTPRAGGLYNEQFF
>TRBD1|medium-sized|TRBJ1-5|TRBV12-3/TRBV12-4
TGTGCCAGCAGTTCAGGGGGCCTTCAGCCCCAGCATTTT
CASSSGGLQPQHF
>NA|large|TRBJ2-7|TRBV28
TGTGCCAGCAGTTTGTCGGGGGCCTCGGGGCTCTACGAGCAGTACTTC
CASSLSGASGLYEQYF
>TRBD1|medium-sized|TRBJ2-2|TRBV28
TGTGCCAGCAGTTTCGTGGACAGGTCAACCGGGGAGCTGTTTTTT
CASSFVDRSTGELFF
>NA|large|TRBJ1-4|TRBV2
TGTGCCAGCAGCGCCGGGGGCGATAATGAAAAACTGTTTTTT
CASSAGGDNEKLFF
>TRBD1|medium-sized|TRBJ2-1|TRBV25-1
TGTGCCAGCAGTTCCGGGACAGGGGTCTACAATGAGCAGTTCTTC
CASSSGTGVYNEQFF
>NA|medium-sized|TRBJ2-1|TRBV28
TGTGCCAGCAGTCCAATGGGGTGGGAGCAGTTCTTC
CASSPMGWEQFF
>NA|medium-sized|TRBJ2-5|TRBV20-1
TGCAGTGCTAGTGGGGGCTCCGCGGGAGAGACCCAGTACTTC
CSASGGSAGETQYF
>NA|medium-sized|TRBJ2-1|TRBV18
TGTGCCAGCTCCCTCGCCAGGGGTGGGCTAGGAGGCAATGAGCAGTTCTTC
CASSLARGGLGGNEQFF
>NA|NA|TRBJ2-3|TRBV20-1
TGCAGTGCTTTCACCGGGGGGCGAGATACGCAGTATTTT
CSAFTGGRDTQYF
>NA|medium-sized|TRBJ2-7|TRBV7-2
TGTGCCAGCAGCCCCAAAACACTGTCCTACGAGCAGTACTTC
CASSPKTLSYEQYF
>NA|large|TRBJ2-3|TRBV5-1
TGCGCCAGCAGCTTGGGGGACGAGTCTTACCACGCAGATACGCAGTATTTT
CASSLGDESYHADTQYF